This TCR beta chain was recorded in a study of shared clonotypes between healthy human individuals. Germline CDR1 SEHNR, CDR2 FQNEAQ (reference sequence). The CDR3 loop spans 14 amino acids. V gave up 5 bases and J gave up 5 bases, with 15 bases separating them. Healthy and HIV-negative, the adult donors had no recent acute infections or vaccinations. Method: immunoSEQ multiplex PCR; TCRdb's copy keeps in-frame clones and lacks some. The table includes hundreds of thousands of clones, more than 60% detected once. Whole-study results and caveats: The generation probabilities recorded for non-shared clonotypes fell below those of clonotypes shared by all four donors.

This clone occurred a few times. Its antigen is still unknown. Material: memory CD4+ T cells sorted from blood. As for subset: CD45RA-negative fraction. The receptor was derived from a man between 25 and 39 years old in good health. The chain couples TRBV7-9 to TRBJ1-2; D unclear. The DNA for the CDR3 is TGTGCCAGCAGCCCATTTGCGGACGCATATGGCTACACCTTC. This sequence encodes CASSPFADAYGYTF. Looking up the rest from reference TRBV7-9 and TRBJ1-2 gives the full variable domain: DTGVSQNPRHKITKRGQNVTFRCDPISEHNRLYWYRQTLGQGPEFLTYFQNEAQLEKSRLLSDRFSAERPKGSFSTLEIQRTEQGDSAMYLCASSPFADAYGYTFGSGTRLTVV.